The T cell receptor beta chain under discussion was sequenced for a study of CD8+ T cells in alopecia areata. The treatment denotes: oral pan-JAK inhibitor, 5-10 mg twice daily. The germline gives CDR1 MNHEY, CDR2 SMNVEV (reference sequence). V was cut by 4 bases and J by 1 base, with 8 bases left in between. The CDR3 is 13 amino acids. In each case, RNA was isolated and then reverse transcribed into cDNA as the sequencing template. Sequenced by immunoSEQ multiplex PCR; TCRdb stores in-frame clones only, minus some. In the table there are more than 200,000 clones, roughly 64% of which are singletons. This clone was counted only a few times.

Sample: CD4+ T cells sorted from blood, taken at week 4, from a patient treated with tofacitinib. The rearrangement uses TRBV27 and TRBJ2-7; TRBD1 is a possible D gene (5 bases). The sequence was obtained from a human donor with alopecia areata. The CDR3 bases are TGTGCCAGCAGTTCACAGGAGTCCTACGAGCAGTACTTC. Its protein product is CASSSQESYEQYF.